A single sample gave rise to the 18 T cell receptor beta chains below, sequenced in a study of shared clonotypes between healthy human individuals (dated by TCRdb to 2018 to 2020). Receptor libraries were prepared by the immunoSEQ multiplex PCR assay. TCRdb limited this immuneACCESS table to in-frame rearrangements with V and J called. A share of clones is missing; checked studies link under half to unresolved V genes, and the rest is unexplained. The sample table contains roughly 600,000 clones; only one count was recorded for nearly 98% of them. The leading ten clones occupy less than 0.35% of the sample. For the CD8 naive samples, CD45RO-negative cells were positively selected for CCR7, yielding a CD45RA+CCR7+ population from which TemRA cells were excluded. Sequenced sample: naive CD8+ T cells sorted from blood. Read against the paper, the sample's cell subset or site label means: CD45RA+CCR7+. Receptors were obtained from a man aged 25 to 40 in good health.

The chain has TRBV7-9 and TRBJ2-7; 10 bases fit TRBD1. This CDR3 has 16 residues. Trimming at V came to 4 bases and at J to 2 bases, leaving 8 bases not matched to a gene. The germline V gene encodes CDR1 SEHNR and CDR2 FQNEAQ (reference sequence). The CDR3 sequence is CASSYPGQGGAYEQYF. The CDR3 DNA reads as TGTGCCAGCAGCTACCCAGGACAGGGGGGAGCCTACGAGCAGTACTTC.

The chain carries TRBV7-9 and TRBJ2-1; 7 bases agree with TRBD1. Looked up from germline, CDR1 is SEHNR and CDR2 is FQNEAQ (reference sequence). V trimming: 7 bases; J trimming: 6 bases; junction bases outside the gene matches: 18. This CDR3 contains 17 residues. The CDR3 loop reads CASTSEAGGKIGNEQFF. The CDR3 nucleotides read TGTGCCAGCACCTCGGAGGCAGGGGGTAAGATCGGCAATGAGCAGTTCTTC. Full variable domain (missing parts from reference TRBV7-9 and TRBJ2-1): DTGVSQNPRHKITKRGQNVTFRCDPISEHNRLYWYRQTLGQGPEFLTYFQNEAQLEKSRLLSDRFSAERPKGSFSTLEIQRTEQGDSAMYLCASTSEAGGKIGNEQFFGPGTRLTVL.

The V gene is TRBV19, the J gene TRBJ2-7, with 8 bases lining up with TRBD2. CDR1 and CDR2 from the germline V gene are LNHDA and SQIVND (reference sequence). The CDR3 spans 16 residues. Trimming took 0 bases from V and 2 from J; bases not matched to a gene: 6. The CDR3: CASSIEPGLATYEQYF. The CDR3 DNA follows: TGTGCCAGTAGTATAGAGCCCGGACTAGCCACCTACGAGCAGTACTTC.

The CDR3 protein is CASSVEGSFTDTQYF. The DNA for the CDR3 is TGTGCCAGCAGTGTGGAGGGGTCTTTCACAGATACGCAGTATTTT. This rearrangement joins TRBV2 to TRBJ2-3; D possibly corresponds to TRBD2 (6 bases). Germline assignment: CDR1 SNHLY and CDR2 FYNNEI. V lost 4 bases and J 2 bases, leaving 13 bases between the germline ends. The CDR3 is 15 residues long.

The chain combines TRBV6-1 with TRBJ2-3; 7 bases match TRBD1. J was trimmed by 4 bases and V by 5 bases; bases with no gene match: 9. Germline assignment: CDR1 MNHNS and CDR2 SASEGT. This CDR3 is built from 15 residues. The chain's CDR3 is CASSKTGFTSDTQYF. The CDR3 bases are TGTGCCAGCAGTAAGACAGGGTTCACTTCAGATACGCAGTATTTT.

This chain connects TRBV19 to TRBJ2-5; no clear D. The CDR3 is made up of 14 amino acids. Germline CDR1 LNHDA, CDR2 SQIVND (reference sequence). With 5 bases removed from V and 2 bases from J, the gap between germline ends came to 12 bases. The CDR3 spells CASSSLMDQETQYF. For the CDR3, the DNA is TGTGCCAGTAGTTCCCTAATGGATCAAGAGACCCAGTACTTC.

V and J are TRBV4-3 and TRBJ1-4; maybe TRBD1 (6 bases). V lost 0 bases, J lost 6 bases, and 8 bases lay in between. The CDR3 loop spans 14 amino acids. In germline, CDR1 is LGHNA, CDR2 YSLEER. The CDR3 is CASSQDRGDEKLFF. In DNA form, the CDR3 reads TGCGCCAGCAGCCAAGACAGGGGTGATGAAAAACTGTTTTTT.

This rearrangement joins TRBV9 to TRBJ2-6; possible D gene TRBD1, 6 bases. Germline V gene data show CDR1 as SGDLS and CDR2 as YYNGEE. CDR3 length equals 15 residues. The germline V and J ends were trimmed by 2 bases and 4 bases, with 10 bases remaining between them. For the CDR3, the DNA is TGTGCCAGCAGCGTCCGGACAGCCGGGGCCAACGTCCTGACTTTC. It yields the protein CASSVRTAGANVLTF.

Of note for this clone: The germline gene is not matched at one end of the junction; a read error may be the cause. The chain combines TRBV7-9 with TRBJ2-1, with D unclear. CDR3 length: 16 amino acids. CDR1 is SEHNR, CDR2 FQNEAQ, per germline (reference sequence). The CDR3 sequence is CASNEPRFSRYNEQFF. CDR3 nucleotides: TGTGCTAGCAACGAACCTCGGTTTTCTCGCTACAATGAGCAGTTCTTC.

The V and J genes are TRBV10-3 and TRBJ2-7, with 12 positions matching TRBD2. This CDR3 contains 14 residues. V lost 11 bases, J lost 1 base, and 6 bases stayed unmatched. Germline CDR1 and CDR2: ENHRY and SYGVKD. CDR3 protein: CAARLAGASYEQYF. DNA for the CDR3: TGTGCCGCCCGACTAGCGGGAGCTTCCTACGAGCAGTACTTC.

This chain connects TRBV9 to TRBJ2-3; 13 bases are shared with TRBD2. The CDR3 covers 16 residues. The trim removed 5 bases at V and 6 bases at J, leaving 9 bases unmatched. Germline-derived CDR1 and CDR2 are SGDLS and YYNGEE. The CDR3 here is CASSGTSGAPMDTQYF. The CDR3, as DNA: TGTGCCAGCAGTGGGACTAGCGGGGCCCCTATGGATACGCAGTATTTT.

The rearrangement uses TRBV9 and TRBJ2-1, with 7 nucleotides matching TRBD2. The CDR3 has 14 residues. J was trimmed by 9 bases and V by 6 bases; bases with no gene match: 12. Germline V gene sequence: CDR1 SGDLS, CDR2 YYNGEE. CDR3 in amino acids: CASKRTRSRVEQFF. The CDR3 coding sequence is TGTGCCAGCAAAAGGACTAGGTCTCGTGTTGAGCAGTTCTTC. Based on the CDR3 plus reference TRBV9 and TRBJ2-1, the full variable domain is DSGVTQTPKHLITATGQRVTLRCSPRSGDLSVYWYQQSLDQGLQFLIQYYNGEERAKGNILERFSAQQFPDLHSELNLSSLELGDSALYFCASKRTRSRVEQFFGPGTRLTVL.

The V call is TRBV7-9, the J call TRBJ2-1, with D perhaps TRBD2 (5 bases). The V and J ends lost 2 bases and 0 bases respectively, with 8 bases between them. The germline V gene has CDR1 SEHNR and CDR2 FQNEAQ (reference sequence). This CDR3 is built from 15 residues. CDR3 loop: CASSLSRDSYNEQFF. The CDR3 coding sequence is TGTGCCAGCAGCTTAAGTCGGGACTCCTACAATGAGCAGTTCTTC.

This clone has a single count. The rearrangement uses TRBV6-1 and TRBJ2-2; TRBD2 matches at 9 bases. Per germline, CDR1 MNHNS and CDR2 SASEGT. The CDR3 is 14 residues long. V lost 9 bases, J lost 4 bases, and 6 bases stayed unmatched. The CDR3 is CASWLAGTTGELFF. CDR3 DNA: TGTGCCAGTTGGCTAGCGGGAACCACCGGGGAGCTGTTTTTT.

CDR3 protein: CASSIDWGPNQPQHF. Here the CDR3 DNA reads TGTGCCAGTAGTATAGATTGGGGCCCCAATCAGCCCCAGCATTTT. This rearrangement joins TRBV19 to TRBJ1-5; tentative D call: TRBD1 (5 bases). Germline-derived CDR1 and CDR2 are LNHDA and SQIVND (reference sequence). CDR3 length: 15 amino acids. V gave up 0 bases and J gave up 3 bases, with 9 bases separating them.

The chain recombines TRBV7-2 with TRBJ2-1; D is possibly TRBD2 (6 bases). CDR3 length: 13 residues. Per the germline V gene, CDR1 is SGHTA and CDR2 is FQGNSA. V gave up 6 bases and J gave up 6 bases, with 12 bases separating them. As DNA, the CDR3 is TGTGCCAGCAGGGAGGGTGGTAGCAATGAGCAGTTCTTC. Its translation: CASREGGSNEQFF.

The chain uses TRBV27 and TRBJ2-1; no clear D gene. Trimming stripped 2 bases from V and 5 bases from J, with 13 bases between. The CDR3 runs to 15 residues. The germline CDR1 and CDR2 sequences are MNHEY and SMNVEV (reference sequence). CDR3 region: CASSLGPRAHNEQFF. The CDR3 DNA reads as TGTGCCAGCAGTTTAGGACCACGAGCCCACAATGAGCAGTTCTTC.

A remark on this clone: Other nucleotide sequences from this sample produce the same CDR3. CDR3 sequence: CASSLGTGFYEQYF. The CDR3 DNA follows: TGTGCCAGCAGCCTCGGGACAGGGTTCTACGAGCAGTACTTC. The V call is TRBV5-5, the J call TRBJ2-7; 9 positions agree with TRBD1. After removal of 4 bases from V and 3 bases from J, the junction contained 5 bases not matched to a gene. CDR3 length: 14 residues. The germline CDR1 and CDR2 sequences are SGHKS and YYEKEE (reference sequence).